This is a list of T cell receptor beta chains from one sample in a study of blood T cell repertoires in COVID-19. This table comes from immunoSEQ multiplex PCR, and its TCRdb copy is limited to in-frame clones, with some not included. This table has about 160,000 clones, just over 90% appearing once. The material sequenced was peripheral blood. These receptors all stem from a man aged 18 to 30 with acute or convalescent COVID-19. The CDR3 runs from the conserved cysteine through the conserved F or W. Each record gives: J gene, clone size, D gene, V gene, CDR3 protein, CDR3 DNA. D genes are given only for firm matches. Expanded clones get a size class; other rows say once, few or many, or leave the size out.

TRBJ1-2 NA NA TRBV6-5 CASSRHEGLSYGYTF TGTGCCAGCAGCCGACACGAGGGTTTGAGCTATGGCTACACCTTC
TRBJ2-1 NA NA TRBV7-9 CASLLVGAQQFF TGTGCCAGCTTGTTGGTGGGAGCTCAGCAGTTCTTC
TRBJ1-5 NA NA TRBV7-2 CASSLSGGSFGQPQHF TGTGCCAGCAGCTTATCAGGTGGGAGTTTCGGTCAGCCCCAGCATTTT
TRBJ2-1 NA NA TRBV5-1 CASSLGRETYNEQFF TGCGCCAGCAGCTTGGGGAGGGAAACCTACAATGAGCAGTTCTTC
TRBJ1-1 NA NA TRBV2 CASTGSRTQVAFF TGTGCCAGCACCGGCAGCCGGACTCAAGTAGCTTTCTTT
TRBJ2-7 NA TRBD2 TRBV7-6 CASSPMGTSVGYEQYF TGTGCCAGCAGCCCGATGGGGACTAGCGTAGGATACGAGCAGTACTTC
TRBJ2-3 NA NA TRBV19 CASSIDTLARTDTQYF TGTGCCAGTAGTATTGATACCCTAGCCCGCACAGATACGCAGTATTTT
TRBJ2-6 NA NA TRBV9 CASSIWTAGANVLTF TGTGCCAGCAGCATCTGGACAGCTGGGGCCAACGTCCTGACTTTC
TRBJ1-1 few NA TRBV3-1/TRBV3-2 CATGNPPYGEAFF TGTGCCACCGGGAATCCGCCGTACGGTGAAGCTTTCTTT
TRBJ2-7 NA TRBD1 TRBV9 CASSVGTGYYEQYF TGTGCCAGCAGCGTAGGGACAGGGTACTACGAGCAGTACTTC
TRBJ1-2 once NA TRBV3-1/TRBV3-2 CASSPPGGANGYTF TGTGCCAGCAGCCCCCCAGGAGGGGCGAATGGCTACACCTTC
TRBJ1-1 NA TRBD1 TRBV5-1 CASSLHGQGMNTEAFF TGCGCCAGCAGCTTGCACGGACAGGGGATGAACACTGAAGCTTTCTTT
TRBJ2-7 NA TRBD2 TRBV5-5 CASSLLAGAYEQYF TGTGCCAGCAGCTTGTTGGCGGGGGCCTACGAGCAGTACTTC
TRBJ1-3 NA NA TRBV27 CASSLGFRGNTIYF TGTGCCAGCAGTTTAGGCTTCCGTGGAAACACCATATATTTT
TRBJ1-4 NA NA TRBV4-2 CASSQDEGVEKLFF TGTGCCAGCAGCCAAGATGAGGGGGTTGAAAAACTGTTTTTT
TRBJ2-7 NA TRBD1 TRBV6-5 CASTQTTGGRYEQYF TGTGCCAGCACCCAAACGACAGGGGGTCGCTACGAGCAGTACTTC
TRBJ1-3 NA NA TRBV19 CASSMAGDYSGNTIYF TGTGCCAGTAGTATGGCAGGTGATTACTCTGGAAACACCATATATTTT
TRBJ1-3 NA NA TRBV15 CATSRGGEVSGNTIYF TGTGCCACCAGCAGAGGGGGAGAGGTCTCTGGAAACACCATATATTTT
TRBJ1-4 NA NA TRBV19 CASSPLGTSASNEKLFF TGTGCCAGTAGCCCGTTAGGGACATCGGCTAGTAATGAAAAACTGTTTTTT
TRBJ1-1 NA NA TRBV14 CASSQDTRGRGAFF TGTGCCAGCAGCCAAGATACGAGGGGTAGGGGGGCTTTCTTT
TRBJ1-6 NA NA TRBV19 CASSTRGGEKNSPLHF TGTGCCAGTAGTACCCGTGGAGGAGAGAAAAATTCACCCCTCCACTTT